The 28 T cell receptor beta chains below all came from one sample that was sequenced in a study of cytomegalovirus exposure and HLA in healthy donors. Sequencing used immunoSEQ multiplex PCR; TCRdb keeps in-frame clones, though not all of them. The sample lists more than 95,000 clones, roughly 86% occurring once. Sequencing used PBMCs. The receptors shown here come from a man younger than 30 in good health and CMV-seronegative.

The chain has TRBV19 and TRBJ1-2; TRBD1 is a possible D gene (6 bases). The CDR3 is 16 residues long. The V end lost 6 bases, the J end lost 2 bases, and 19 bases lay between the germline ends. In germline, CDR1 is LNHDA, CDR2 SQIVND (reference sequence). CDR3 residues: CASSRGGSRINYGYTF. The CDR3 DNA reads TGTGCCAGTAGCAGGGGAGGGTCGAGGATCAACTATGGCTACACCTTC.

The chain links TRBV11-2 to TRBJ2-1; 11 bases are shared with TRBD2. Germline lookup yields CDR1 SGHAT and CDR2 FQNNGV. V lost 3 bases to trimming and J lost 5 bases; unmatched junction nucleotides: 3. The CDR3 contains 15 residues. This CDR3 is CASSFSGLADNEQFF. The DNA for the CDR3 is TGTGCCAGCAGCTTCTCGGGACTAGCGGACAATGAGCAGTTCTTC.

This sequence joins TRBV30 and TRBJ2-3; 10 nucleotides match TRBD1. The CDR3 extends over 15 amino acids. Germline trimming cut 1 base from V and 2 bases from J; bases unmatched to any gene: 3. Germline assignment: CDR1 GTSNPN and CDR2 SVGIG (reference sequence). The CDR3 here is CAWSAGTGATDTQYF. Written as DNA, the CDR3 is TGTGCCTGGAGTGCAGGGACAGGGGCCACAGATACGCAGTATTTT.

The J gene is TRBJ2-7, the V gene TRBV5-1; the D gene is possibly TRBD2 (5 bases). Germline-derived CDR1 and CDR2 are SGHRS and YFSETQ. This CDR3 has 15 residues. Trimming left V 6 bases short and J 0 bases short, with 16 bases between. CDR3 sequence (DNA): TGCGCCAGCACTCACGGTCCGGGGAGCTCCTACGAGCAGTACTTC. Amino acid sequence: CASTHGPGSSYEQYF.

The CDR3 sequence is CASSLGHNSNQPQHF. CDR3 nucleotide sequence: TGTGCCAGCAGCTTGGGACATAATAGCAATCAGCCCCAGCATTTT. The rearrangement joins TRBV5-4 to TRBJ1-5; no clear D. Germline V gene lookup returns CDR1 SGHNT and CDR2 YYREEE (reference sequence). V was pared by 0 bases and J by 0 bases, with 7 bases between. This CDR3 is 15 amino acids long.

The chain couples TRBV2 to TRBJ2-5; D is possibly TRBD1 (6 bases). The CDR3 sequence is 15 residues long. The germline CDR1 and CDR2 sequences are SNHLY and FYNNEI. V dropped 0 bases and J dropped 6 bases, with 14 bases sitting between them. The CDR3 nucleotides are TGTGCCAGCAGTGAAGCGCTTGGGGGCGCGAAGACCCAGTACTTC. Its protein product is CASSEALGGAKTQYF.

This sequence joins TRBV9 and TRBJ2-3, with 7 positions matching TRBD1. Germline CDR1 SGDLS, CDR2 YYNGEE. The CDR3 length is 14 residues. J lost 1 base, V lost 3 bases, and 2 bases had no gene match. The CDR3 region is CASSGDRGTDTQYF. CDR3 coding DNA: TGTGCCAGCAGCGGAGACAGGGGCACAGATACGCAGTATTTT.

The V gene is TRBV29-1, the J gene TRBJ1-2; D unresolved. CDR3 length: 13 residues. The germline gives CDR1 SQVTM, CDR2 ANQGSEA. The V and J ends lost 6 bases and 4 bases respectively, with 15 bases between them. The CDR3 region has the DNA TGCAGCGTCGCTACCCGAATACCCTATGGCTACACCTTC. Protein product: CSVATRIPYGYTF.

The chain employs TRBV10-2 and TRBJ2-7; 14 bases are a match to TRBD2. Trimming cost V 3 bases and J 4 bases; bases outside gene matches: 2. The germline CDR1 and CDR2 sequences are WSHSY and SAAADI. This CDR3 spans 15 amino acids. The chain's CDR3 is CASSDRLAGGYEQYF. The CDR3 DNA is TGCGCCAGCAGTGACCGACTAGCGGGAGGGTACGAGCAGTACTTC.

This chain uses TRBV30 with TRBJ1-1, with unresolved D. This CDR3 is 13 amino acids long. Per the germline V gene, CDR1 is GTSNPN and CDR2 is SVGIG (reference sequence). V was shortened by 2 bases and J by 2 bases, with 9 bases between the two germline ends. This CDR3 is CAWSRGQNTEAFF. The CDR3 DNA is TGTGCCTGGAGTCGAGGCCAAAACACTGAAGCTTTCTTT.

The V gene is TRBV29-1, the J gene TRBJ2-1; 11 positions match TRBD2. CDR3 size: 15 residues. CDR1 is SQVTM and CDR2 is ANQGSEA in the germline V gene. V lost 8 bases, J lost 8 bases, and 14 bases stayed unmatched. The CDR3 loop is CSTRGTSGGLHEQFF. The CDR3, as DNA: TGCAGCACCCGAGGGACTAGCGGCGGCCTCCATGAGCAGTTCTTC.

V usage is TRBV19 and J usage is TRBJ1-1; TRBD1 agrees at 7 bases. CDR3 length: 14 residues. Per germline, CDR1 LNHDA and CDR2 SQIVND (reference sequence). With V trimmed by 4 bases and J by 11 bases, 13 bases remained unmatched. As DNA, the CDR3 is TGTGCCAGTAGTAACGCGGGACAGACCGAGGACGCTTTCTTT. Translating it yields CASSNAGQTEDAFF.

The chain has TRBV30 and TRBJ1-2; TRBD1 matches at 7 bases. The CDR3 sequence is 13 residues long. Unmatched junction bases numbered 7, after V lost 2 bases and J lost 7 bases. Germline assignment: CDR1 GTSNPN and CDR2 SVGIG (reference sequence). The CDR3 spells CAWSRGRGLGYTF. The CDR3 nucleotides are TGTGCCTGGAGTCGCGGGAGGGGGCTTGGCTACACCTTC.

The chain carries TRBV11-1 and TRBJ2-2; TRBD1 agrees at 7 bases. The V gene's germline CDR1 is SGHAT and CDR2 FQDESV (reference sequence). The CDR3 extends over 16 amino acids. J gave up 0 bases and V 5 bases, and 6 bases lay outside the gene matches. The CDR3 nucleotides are TGTGCCAGCAGCCCCCGGGACAGCTCGAACACCGGGGAGCTGTTTTTT. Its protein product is CASSPRDSSNTGELFF.

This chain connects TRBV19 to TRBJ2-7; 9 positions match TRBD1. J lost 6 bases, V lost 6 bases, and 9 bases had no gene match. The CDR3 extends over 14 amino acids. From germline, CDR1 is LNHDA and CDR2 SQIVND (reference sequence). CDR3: CASSQNTGGGEQYF. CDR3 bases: TGTGCCAGTAGCCAAAATACAGGGGGCGGCGAGCAGTACTTC.

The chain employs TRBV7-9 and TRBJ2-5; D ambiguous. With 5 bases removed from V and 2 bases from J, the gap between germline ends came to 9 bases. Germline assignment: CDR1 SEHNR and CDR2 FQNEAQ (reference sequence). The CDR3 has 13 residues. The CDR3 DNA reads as TGTGCCAGCAGCGCATGGGCTCAAGAGACCCAGTACTTC. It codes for CASSAWAQETQYF.

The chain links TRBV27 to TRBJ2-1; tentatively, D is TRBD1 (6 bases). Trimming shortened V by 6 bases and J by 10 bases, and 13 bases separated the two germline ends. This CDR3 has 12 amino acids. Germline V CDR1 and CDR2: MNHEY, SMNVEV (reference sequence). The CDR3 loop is CASSPWGPEQFF. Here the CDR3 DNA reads TGTGCCAGCAGCCCCTGGGGGCCAGAGCAGTTCTTC.

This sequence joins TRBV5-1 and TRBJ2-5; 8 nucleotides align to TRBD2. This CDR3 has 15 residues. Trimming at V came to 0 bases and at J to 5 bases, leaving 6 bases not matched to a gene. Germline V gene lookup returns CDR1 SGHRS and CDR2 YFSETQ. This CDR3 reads CASSLETGGRETQYF. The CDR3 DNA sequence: TGCGCCAGCAGCTTGGAAACGGGGGGGCGGGAGACCCAGTACTTC.

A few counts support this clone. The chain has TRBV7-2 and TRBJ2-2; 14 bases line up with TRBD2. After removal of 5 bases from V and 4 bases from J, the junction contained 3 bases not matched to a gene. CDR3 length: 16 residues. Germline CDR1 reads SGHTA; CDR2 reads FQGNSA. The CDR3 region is CASSQGLAGVTGELFF. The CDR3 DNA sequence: TGTGCCAGCAGCCAGGGACTAGCGGGAGTCACCGGGGAGCTGTTTTTT.

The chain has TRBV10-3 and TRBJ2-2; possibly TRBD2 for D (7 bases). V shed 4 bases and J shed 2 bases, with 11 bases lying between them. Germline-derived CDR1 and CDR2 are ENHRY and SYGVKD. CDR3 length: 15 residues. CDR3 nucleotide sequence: TGTGCCATCAGTGTCTCGGGGGGCAACACCGGGGAGCTGTTTTTT. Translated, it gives CAISVSGGNTGELFF.

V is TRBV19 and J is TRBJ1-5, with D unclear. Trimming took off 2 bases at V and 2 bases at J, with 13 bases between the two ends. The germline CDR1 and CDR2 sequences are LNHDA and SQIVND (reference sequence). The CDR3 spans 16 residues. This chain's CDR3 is CASSISQAVRNQPQHF. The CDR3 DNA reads TGTGCCAGTAGTATAAGCCAAGCGGTTCGCAATCAGCCCCAGCATTTT.

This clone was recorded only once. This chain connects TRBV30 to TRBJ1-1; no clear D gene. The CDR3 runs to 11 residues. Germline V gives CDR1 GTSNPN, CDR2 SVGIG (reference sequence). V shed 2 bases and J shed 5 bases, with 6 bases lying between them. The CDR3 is CAWSRRTEAFF. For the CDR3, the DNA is TGTGCCTGGAGTCGGCGGACTGAAGCTTTCTTT.

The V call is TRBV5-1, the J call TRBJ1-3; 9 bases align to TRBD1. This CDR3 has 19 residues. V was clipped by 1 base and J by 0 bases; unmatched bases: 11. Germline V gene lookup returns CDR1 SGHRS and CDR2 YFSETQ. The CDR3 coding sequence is TGCGCCAGCAGCTTGCTTCCGGGACAGGGAGTGGGCTCTGGAAACACCATATATTTT. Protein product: CASSLLPGQGVGSGNTIYF.

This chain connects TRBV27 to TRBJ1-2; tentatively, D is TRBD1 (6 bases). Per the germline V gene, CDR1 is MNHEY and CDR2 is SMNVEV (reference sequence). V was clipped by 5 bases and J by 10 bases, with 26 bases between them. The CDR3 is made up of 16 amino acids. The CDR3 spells CASSLTQGKSRGDYTF. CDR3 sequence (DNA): TGTGCCAGCAGTCTGACACAGGGAAAATCTAGAGGTGACTACACCTTC.

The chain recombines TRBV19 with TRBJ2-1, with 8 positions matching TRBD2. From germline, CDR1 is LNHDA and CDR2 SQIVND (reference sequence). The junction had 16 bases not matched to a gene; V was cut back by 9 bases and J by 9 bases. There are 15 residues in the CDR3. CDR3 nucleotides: TGTGCCAGCTCCGCCCCGGCTAGCGGGTTTGGTGAGCAGTTCTTC. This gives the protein CASSAPASGFGEQFF. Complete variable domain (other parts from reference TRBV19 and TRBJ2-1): DGGITQSPKYLFRKEGQNVTLSCEQNLNHDAMYWYRQDPGQGLRLIYYSQIVNDFQKGDIAEGYSVSREKKESFPLTVTSAQKNPTAFYLCASSAPASGFGEQFFGPGTRLTVL.

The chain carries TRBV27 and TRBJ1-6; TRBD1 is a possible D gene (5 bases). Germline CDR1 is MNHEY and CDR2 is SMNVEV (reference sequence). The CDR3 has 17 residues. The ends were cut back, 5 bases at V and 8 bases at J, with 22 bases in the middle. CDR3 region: CASSRYGRRAGDSPLHF. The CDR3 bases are TGTGCCAGCAGTCGATACGGGCGGAGGGCGGGGGATTCACCCCTCCACTTT.

CDR3 DNA sequence: TGTGCCAGCTGCCCACAGGGCGCCGGAAACACCATATATTTT. Protein: CASCPQGAGNTIYF. The J gene is TRBJ1-3, the V gene TRBV2, with D perhaps matching TRBD1 (6 bases). The CDR3 loop spans 14 amino acids. Deletions cut 8 bases from V and 4 bases from J, with 15 bases between. Looked up from germline, CDR1 is SNHLY and CDR2 is FYNNEI. Combining the CDR3 with reference TRBV2 and TRBJ1-3 gives the whole variable domain EPEVTQTPSHQVTQMGQEVILRCVPISNHLYFYWYRQILGQKVEFLVSFYNNEISEKSEIFDDQFSVERPDGSNFTLKIRSTKLEDSAMYFCASCPQGAGNTIYFGEGSWLTVV.

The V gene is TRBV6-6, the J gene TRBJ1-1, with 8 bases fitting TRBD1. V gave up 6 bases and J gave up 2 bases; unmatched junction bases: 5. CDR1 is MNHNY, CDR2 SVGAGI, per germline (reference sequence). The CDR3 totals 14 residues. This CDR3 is CASSRTGINTEAFF. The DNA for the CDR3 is TGTGCCAGCAGCCGGACAGGGATTAACACTGAAGCTTTCTTT.